The T cell receptor (beta chain) described here comes from a study of beta chain features in type 1 diabetes. Whole-study results and caveats: All four CD4+ subsets from Type 1 diabetes patients carried moderately but significantly shorter TCRB CDR3s.

Of the isolated RNA, all was reverse transcribed, and so the sequenced material was expressed TCRB transcripts. Repertoires were generated with immunoSEQ multiplex PCR, while TCRdb's copy carries only in-frame clones and drops some. The sample holds some 350,000 clones, approximately 13% seen once. The CDR3 covers 14 residues. Germline V gene sequence: CDR1 MDHEN, CDR2 SYDVKM. Trimming removed 7 bases at V and 4 bases at J, with 14 bases between. Details on this clone: What it binds is unknown.

The genes are TRBV28 and TRBJ2-1; no clear D gene. The sample was naive CD4+ T cells from blood. The clonotype was recovered from a woman between 18 and 29 years old with type 1 diabetes. The CDR3 DNA reads as TGTGCCAGCAACTCAATCGACAATTACAATGAGCAGTTCTTC. Protein product: CASNSIDNYNEQFF.